Below, 22 T cell receptor beta chains from the same sample are listed, as sequenced in a study of identical twins. TCRdb re-called the 5' RACE reads with MiXCR, one entry per CDR3 protein. This table has around 1.7 million distinct CDR3 sequences, about 32% appearing once. Sequencing was done on a sample of cord blood. The origin of the receptors is a newborn girl in good health.

This chain joins TRBV6-5 and TRBJ1-2; no definite D call. The CDR3 spans 14 residues. Germline V lookup: CDR1 MNHEY, CDR2 SVGAGI. Trimming removed 0 bases at V and 0 bases at J, with 5 bases between. DNA of the CDR3: TGTGCCAGCAGTTACTCGATGGCTAACTATGGCTACACCTTC. Its translation: CASSYSMANYGYTF.

The sample holds a few counts of this clonotype. The chain is built from TRBV5-6 and TRBJ2-1, with 13 bases aligning to TRBD2. V gave up 1 base and J gave up 3 bases; unmatched junction bases: 7. The CDR3 is 18 residues long. Germline-derived CDR1 and CDR2 are SGHDT and YYEEEE. The CDR3, as DNA: TGTGCCAGCAGCTTGACTAGCGGGGGGGTATTTTACTACAATGAGCAGTTCTTC. It is translated as CASSLTSGGVFYYNEQFF.

V and J are TRBV7-8 and TRBJ2-1, with D possibly being TRBD2 (6 bases). The CDR3 runs 17 residues. Germline V CDR1 and CDR2: SGHVS, FQNEAQ. Deletions cut 1 base from V and 4 bases from J, with 17 bases between. This chain's CDR3 is CASSLGSGTLIYNEQFF. The CDR3 coding sequence is TGTGCCAGCAGCTTAGGGTCCGGGACTCTCATTTACAATGAGCAGTTCTTC.

This clonotype showed up just a few times. This may arise from a read error, as a much more abundant clone is one base away. The rearrangement joins TRBV7-8 to TRBJ1-1, with D maybe TRBD1 (5 bases). Germline CDR1 and CDR2: SGHVS and FQNEAQ. V lost 1 base and J 1 base, leaving 7 bases between the germline ends. The CDR3 is made up of 14 amino acids. The CDR3 coding sequence is TGTGCCAGCAGCTTAGATGGGGCGAACACTGAAGCTTTCTTT. This codes for CASSLDGANTEAFF.

This clonotype was counted a few times. The chain couples TRBV29-1 to TRBJ1-2; TRBD1 agrees at 8 bases. Trimming cost V 8 bases and J 0 bases; bases outside gene matches: 14. Germline values: CDR1 SQVTM, CDR2 ANQGSEA. The CDR3 sequence is 16 residues long. In nucleotides, the CDR3 is TGCAGCAATTTGGGGGACAGGATACCTCCTAACTATGGCTACACCTTC. This gives the protein CSNLGDRIPPNYGYTF.

CDR3 DNA sequence: TGCGCCAGCAGCACCTCTCAGTACGCGGGAACCTACTCATATGGCTACACCTTC. Protein sequence: CASSTSQYAGTYSYGYTF. This chain links TRBV5-1 with TRBJ1-2; no reliable D call. This CDR3 region has 18 residues. Germline V gene data show CDR1 as SGHRS and CDR2 as YFSETQ. Trimming cost V 4 bases and J 5 bases, with 27 bases left between them.

In this sample, this clonotype turned up many times. The chain joins TRBV9 to TRBJ2-7, with unresolved D. CDR3 length: 12 amino acids. In germline, CDR1 is SGDLS, CDR2 YYNGEE. Trimming took 3 bases from V and 2 from J, leaving 6 bases between them. The chain's CDR3 is CASSATTYEQYF. DNA of the CDR3: TGTGCCAGCAGCGCCACTACCTACGAGCAGTACTTC.

This clonotype has more than one count but fewer than ten. CDR3 in amino acids: CSAQGPAWETQYF. CDR3 nucleotide sequence: TGCAGTGCCCAAGGACCCGCCTGGGAGACCCAGTACTTC. This chain uses TRBV20-1 with TRBJ2-5; D uncertain. From germline, CDR1 is DFQATT and CDR2 SNEGSKA (reference sequence). There are 13 residues in the CDR3. V gave up 6 bases and J gave up 5 bases, with 16 bases separating them.

The V and J genes are TRBV20-1 and TRBJ2-1; 9 bases match TRBD1. Trimming removed 3 bases from V and 3 bases from J; junction bases left unmatched: 3. Germline V CDR1 and CDR2: DFQATT, SNEGSKA (reference sequence). CDR3 size: 14 residues. CDR3 DNA sequence: TGCAGTGCTAGCGGGGACAGGGACTACAATGAGCAGTTCTTC. Protein product: CSASGDRDYNEQFF.

This sequence joins TRBV10-3 and TRBJ2-1; 10 bases line up with TRBD1. This CDR3 region has 14 residues. Looked up from germline, CDR1 is ENHRY and CDR2 is SYGVKD. V dropped 8 bases and J dropped 8; count of bases not matched to a gene: 9. The CDR3 sequence is CAIGGQGNLDEQFF. CDR3 in DNA: TGTGCCATCGGGGGACAGGGGAATTTAGATGAGCAGTTCTTC.

V and J are TRBV11-1 and TRBJ2-1, with D perhaps TRBD1 or TRBD2 (5 bases each). This CDR3 is built from 18 residues. The germline V gene has CDR1 SGHAT and CDR2 FQDESV (reference sequence). Trimming took 2 bases from V and 0 from J, leaving 17 bases between them. DNA for the CDR3: TGTGCCAGCAGCTTAATTGGGGACCCCCGCCCCTCCTACAATGAGCAGTTCTTC. As protein: CASSLIGDPRPSYNEQFF.

The chain uses TRBV28 and TRBJ2-2; D is unclear. V was trimmed by 5 bases and J by 5 bases, leaving 6 bases between them. CDR3 size: 12 residues. In germline, CDR1 is MDHEN, CDR2 SYDVKM. The CDR3 loop is CASSELTGELFF. The CDR3 DNA sequence: TGTGCCAGCAGTGAATTGACCGGGGAGCTGTTTTTT.

This clonotype was detected a few times. The chain couples TRBV20-1 to TRBJ2-3; 13 nucleotides match TRBD2. CDR3 length equals 17 residues. Germline values: CDR1 DFQATT, CDR2 SNEGSKA (reference sequence). J gave up 3 bases and V 7 bases, and 13 bases lay outside the gene matches. CDR3: CSVPVQTSGGRTDTQYF. In DNA form, the CDR3 reads TGCAGTGTCCCAGTTCAGACTAGCGGGGGGAGGACAGATACGCAGTATTTT.

This chain joins TRBV20-1 and TRBJ2-1; D possibly corresponds to TRBD2 (6 bases). This CDR3 has 14 amino acids. V was shortened by 7 bases and J by 3 bases, with 16 bases between the two germline ends. Germline V lookup: CDR1 DFQATT, CDR2 SNEGSKA (reference sequence). The CDR3 nucleotides read TGCAGTGGCATCCGGGACTCCCTCTACAATGAGCAGTTCTTC. Residues: CSGIRDSLYNEQFF.

This CDR3 reads CASSQGILRGRLGYGYTF. The CDR3, as DNA: TGCGCCAGCAGCCAAGGAATACTCAGGGGGCGGTTGGGCTATGGCTACACCTTC. The V gene is TRBV4-1, the J gene TRBJ1-2; 8 nucleotides align to TRBD1. The CDR3 has 18 amino acids. V lost 1 base and J lost 4; bases outside the gene matches: 14. The germline CDR1 and CDR2 sequences are MGHRA and YSYEKL.

CDR3 coding DNA: TGTGCCAGCAGCTTGGGGACAGGGGGATGGAACACTGAAGCTTTCTTT. As protein: CASSLGTGGWNTEAFF. The chain has TRBV7-9 and TRBJ1-1; TRBD1 aligns across 11 bases. Germline CDR1 reads SEHNR; CDR2 reads FQNEAQ (reference sequence). Trimming removed 3 bases from V and 1 base from J; junction bases left unmatched: 4. CDR3 size: 16 residues.

The chain has TRBV20-1 and TRBJ2-1; D is ambiguous. The CDR3 spans 14 residues. V lost 5 bases to trimming and J lost 15 bases, with 26 bases between them. Germline V gene lookup returns CDR1 DFQATT and CDR2 SNEGSKA (reference sequence). Here the CDR3 reads CSADNRRTMSSSFF. Written as DNA, the CDR3 is TGCAGTGCTGATAACCGAAGAACAATGAGCAGTTCGTTCTTC.

The chain has TRBV6-1 and TRBJ2-7, with no clear D. The V end lost 0 bases, the J end lost 0 bases, and 9 bases lay between the germline ends. This CDR3 spans 15 amino acids. Germline V gene data show CDR1 as MNHNS and CDR2 as SASEGT. In nucleotides, the CDR3 is TGTGCCAGCAGTGAAGCCAAATTTAGCTCCTACGAGCAGTACTTC. Its translation: CASSEAKFSSYEQYF.

This clonotype appeared a single time. This may be a read error, as it is one base from a much larger clone. The chain combines TRBV5-1 with TRBJ1-2; D remains unclear. Germline lookup yields CDR1 SGHRS and CDR2 YFSETQ. The CDR3 contains 14 residues. V lost 4 bases and J 5 bases, leaving 15 bases between the germline ends. The CDR3 reads CASSTHDGPYGYTF. The CDR3 DNA reads TGCGCCAGCAGCACCCATGACGGGCCATATGGCTACACCTTC.

This clonotype was seen ten or more times. The germline gene is not matched at one end of the junction; a read error may be the cause. The rearrangement uses TRBV5-1 and TRBJ2-1; TRBD2 matches at 10 bases. Germline loops: CDR1 SGHRS, CDR2 YFSETQ. The CDR3 length is 15 residues. The CDR3 reads CASSLRTSGYNEQFF. The CDR3 nucleotides are TGTGCCAGCAGTTTGCGGACTAGCGGATACAATGAGCAGTTCTTC.

The sample holds many counts of this clonotype. The chain employs TRBV20-1 and TRBJ2-7; 8 bases align to TRBD1. This CDR3 spans 12 amino acids. Germline values: CDR1 DFQATT, CDR2 SNEGSKA (reference sequence). This chain's CDR3 is CSAGQGSYEQYF. The CDR3 bases are TGCAGCGCTGGACAGGGCTCCTACGAGCAGTACTTC.

This clonotype came up a few times. The chain couples TRBV6-1 to TRBJ1-1, with TRBD1 as a possible D gene (6 bases). The germline gives CDR1 MNHNS, CDR2 SASEGT. Trimming removed 5 bases at V and 7 bases at J, with 11 bases between. There are 12 residues in the CDR3. The CDR3 loop is CASSFRQVEAFF. CDR3 bases: TGTGCCAGCAGTTTCCGACAGGTTGAAGCTTTCTTT.